The rows below give T cell receptor beta chains drawn from one sample of a study of OX40 agonist ivuxolimab in advanced cancers. Data came from immunoSEQ multiplex PCR; TCRdb stores just in-frame clones and leaves some out. The table has about 61,000 clones, about 90% seen once; the top ten hold roughly 1.9%. Sequenced material: CD4+ or CD8+ T cells sorted from blood, taken in a trial of the OX40 agonist ivuxolimab. Every receptor here comes from an adult with an advanced solid tumor such as melanoma, head and neck, liver or kidney cancer. Both conserved end residues are part of each CDR3. A D gene is named only where the DNA matches it firmly. Not all rows give a size; the values are once, few, many and, for expanded clones, a class.

.	TRBV6-5	once	TRBJ1-5	TGTGCCAGCAGGGGGGGGCAGGGAAGTCAGCCCCAGCATTTT	CASRGGQGSQPQHF
TRBD1	TRBV7-9	.	TRBJ2-6	TGTGCCAGCAGCATGGGACAGGCCGGGGCCAACGTCCTGACTTTC	CASSMGQAGANVLTF
.	TRBV11-3	once	TRBJ1-1	TGTGCCAGCAGCTTAGACCGGCAGAAAGAAGCTTTCTTT	CASSLDRQKEAFF
TRBD1	TRBV6-1	.	TRBJ1-5	TGTGCCAGCAGTGGGCTGACAGGGATGCTCCATAGCAATCAGCCCCAGCATTTT	CASSGLTGMLHSNQPQHF
.	TRBV10-1	.	TRBJ2-1	TGCGCCAGCACTCCTCAACTAGGTGGCAGCTCCTACAATGAGCAGTTCTTC	CASTPQLGGSSYNEQFF
.	TRBV5-1	.	TRBJ1-1	TGCGCCAGCAGCTTGGGGGCAGGCCAGAACACTGAAGCTTTCTTT	CASSLGAGQNTEAFF
.	TRBV15	few	TRBJ1-2	TGTGCCACCAGCAGCGCTAAACGGCAGTCTACCCCCTATGGCTACACCTTC	CATSSAKRQSTPYGYTF
.	TRBV7-2	few	TRBJ2-7	TGTGCCAGCAGCTTAGCTGCAGACCCAAGGTCCTACGAGCAGTACTTC	CASSLAADPRSYEQYF
.	TRBV27	.	TRBJ2-2	TGTGCCAGCAGTGTAAGGGAGGTGGGCACCGGGGAGCTGTTTTTT	CASSVREVGTGELFF
.	TRBV6-1	.	TRBJ1-4	TGTGCCAGCAGTGAGGGACAAGGGAATGAAAAACTGTTTTTT	CASSEGQGNEKLFF
.	TRBV7-3	.	TRBJ2-5	TGTGCCAGCAGCTTAACGGCCCTAACCGGGACTGGCCAAGAGACCCAGTACTTC	CASSLTALTGTGQETQYF
.	TRBV6-6	.	TRBJ2-5	TGTGCCAGCAGCCACGGTGGGAGTAGGGAGACCCAGTACTTC	CASSHGGSRETQYF
TRBD1	TRBV27	.	TRBJ2-2	TGTGCCAGCAGTCCCACAGGGGGCTTCGTCGGGGAGCTGTTTTTT	CASSPTGGFVGELFF